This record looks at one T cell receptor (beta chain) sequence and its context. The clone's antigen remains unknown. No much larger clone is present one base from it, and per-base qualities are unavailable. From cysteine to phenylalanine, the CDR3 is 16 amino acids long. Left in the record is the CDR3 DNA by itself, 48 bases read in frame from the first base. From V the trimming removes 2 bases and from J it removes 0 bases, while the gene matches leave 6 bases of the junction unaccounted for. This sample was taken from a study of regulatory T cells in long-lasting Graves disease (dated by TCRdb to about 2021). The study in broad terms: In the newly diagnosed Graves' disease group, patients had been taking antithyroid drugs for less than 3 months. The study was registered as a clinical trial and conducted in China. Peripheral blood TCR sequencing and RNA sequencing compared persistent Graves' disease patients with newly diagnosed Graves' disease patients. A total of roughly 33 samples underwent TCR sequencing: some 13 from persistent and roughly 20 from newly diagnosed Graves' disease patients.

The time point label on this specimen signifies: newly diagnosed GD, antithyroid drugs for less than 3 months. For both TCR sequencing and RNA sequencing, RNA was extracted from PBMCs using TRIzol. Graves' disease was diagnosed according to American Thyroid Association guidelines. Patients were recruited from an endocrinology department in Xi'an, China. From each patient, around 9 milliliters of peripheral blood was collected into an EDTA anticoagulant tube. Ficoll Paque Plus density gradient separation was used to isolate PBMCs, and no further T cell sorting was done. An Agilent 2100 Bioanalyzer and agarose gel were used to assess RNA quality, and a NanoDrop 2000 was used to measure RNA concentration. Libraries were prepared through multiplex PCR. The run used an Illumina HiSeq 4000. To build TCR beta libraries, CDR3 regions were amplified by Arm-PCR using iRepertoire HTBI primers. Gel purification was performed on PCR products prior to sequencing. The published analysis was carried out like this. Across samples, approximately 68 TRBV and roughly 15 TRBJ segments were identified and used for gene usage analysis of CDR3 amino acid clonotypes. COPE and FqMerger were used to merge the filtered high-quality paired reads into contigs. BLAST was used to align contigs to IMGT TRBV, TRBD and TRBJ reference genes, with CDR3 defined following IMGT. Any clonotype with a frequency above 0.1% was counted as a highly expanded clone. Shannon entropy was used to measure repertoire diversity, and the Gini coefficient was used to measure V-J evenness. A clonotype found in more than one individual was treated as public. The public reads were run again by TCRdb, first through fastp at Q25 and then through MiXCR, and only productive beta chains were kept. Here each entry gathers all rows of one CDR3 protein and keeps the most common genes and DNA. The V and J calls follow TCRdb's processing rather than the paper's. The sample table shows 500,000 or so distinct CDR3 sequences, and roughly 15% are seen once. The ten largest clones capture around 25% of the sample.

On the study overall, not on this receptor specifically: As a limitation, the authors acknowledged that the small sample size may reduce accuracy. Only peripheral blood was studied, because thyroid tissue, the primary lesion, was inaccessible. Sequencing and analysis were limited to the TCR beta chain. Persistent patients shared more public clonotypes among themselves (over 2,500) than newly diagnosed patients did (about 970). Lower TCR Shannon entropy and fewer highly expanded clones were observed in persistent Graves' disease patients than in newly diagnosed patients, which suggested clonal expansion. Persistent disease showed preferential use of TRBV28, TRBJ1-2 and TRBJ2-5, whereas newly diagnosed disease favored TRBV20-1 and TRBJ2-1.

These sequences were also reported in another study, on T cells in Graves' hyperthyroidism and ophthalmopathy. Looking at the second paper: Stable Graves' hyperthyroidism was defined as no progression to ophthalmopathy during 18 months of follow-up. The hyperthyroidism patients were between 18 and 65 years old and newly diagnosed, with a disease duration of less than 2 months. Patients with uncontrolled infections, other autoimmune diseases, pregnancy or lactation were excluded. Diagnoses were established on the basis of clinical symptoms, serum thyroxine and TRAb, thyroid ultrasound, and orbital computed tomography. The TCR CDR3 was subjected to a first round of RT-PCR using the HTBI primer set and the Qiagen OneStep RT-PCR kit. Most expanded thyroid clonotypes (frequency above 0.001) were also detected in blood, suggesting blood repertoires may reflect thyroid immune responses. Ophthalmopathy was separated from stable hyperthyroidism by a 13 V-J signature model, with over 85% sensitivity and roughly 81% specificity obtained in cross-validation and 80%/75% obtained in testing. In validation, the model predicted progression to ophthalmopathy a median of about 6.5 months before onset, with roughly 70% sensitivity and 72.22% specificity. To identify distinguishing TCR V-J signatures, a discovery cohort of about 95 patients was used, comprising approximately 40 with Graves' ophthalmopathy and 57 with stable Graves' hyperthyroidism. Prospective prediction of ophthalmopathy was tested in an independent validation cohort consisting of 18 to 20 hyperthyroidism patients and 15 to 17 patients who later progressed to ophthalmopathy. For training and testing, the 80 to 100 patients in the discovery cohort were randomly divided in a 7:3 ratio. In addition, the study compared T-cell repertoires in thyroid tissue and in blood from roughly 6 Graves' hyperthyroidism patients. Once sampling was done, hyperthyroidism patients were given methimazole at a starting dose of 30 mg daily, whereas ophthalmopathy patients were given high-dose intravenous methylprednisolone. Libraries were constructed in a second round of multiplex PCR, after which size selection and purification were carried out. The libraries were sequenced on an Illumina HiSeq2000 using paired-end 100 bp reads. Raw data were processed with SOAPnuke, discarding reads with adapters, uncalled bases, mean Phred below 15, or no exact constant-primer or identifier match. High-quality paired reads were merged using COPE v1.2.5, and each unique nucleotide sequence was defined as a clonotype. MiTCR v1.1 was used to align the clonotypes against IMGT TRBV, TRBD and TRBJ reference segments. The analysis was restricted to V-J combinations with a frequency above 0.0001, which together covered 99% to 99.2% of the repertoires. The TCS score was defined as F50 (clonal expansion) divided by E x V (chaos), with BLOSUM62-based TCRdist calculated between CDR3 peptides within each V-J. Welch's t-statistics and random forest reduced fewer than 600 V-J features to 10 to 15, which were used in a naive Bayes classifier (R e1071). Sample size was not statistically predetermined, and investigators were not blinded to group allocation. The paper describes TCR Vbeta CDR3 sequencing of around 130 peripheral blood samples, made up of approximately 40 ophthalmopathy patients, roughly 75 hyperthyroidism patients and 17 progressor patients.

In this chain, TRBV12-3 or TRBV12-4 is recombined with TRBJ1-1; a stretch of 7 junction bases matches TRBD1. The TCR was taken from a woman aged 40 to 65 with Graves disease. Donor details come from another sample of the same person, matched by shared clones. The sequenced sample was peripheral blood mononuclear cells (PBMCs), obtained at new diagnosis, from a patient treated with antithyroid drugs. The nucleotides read TGTGCCAGCAGTTTATATAGGGGGCCCATGAACACTGAAGCTTTCTTT. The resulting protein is CASSLYRGPMNTEAFF.